The next 29 T cell receptor beta chains were all read from a single sample in a study of T cell repertoires in cytomegalovirus infection. TCRdb ran MiXCR on the reads and lists one entry per CDR3 protein. The sample yields approximately 730,000 distinct CDR3 sequences, about 33% seen once. These receptors' targets are unknown. This specimen was cultured PBMCs, taken from culture after CMV antigen stimulation. The receptors were sampled from a human donor in good health (CMV status not recorded). Some clones in this sample may be carry-over from other donors' samples.

This clonotype was recorded many times. The rearrangement links TRBV7-2 to TRBJ2-7; D not resolved. CDR1 SGHTA and CDR2 FQGNSA come from the germline V gene. Trimming took off 4 bases at V and 0 bases at J, with 19 bases between the two ends. The CDR3 extends over 17 amino acids. In DNA, the CDR3 is TGTGCCAGCAGCTCGGACCCATTGCGTCCCCTCTCCTACGAGCAGTACTTC. Its protein product is CASSSDPLRPLSYEQYF. The variable domain in full, with the rest retrieved from reference TRBV7-2 and TRBJ2-7, is GAGVSQSPSNKVTEKGKDVELRCDPISGHTALYWYRQSLGQGLEFLIYFQGNSAPDKSGLPSDRFSAERTGGSVSTLTIQRTQQEDSAVYLCASSSDPLRPLSYEQYFGPGTRLTVT.

This clonotype has more than one count but fewer than ten. The CDR3 sequence: CSASSRTGFQYF. CDR3 sequence (DNA): TGCAGTGCTAGTTCTCGGACAGGGTTTCAGTACTTC. The V call is TRBV20-1, the J call TRBJ2-4; 8 bases agree with TRBD1. Germline-derived CDR1 and CDR2 are DFQATT and SNEGSKA (reference sequence). The CDR3 runs to 12 residues. Losses at the gene ends were 3 bases for V and 11 bases for J; bases not matched to a gene: 6.

In this sample, this clonotype turned up many times. The CDR3 nucleotides read TGTGCCAGCAGCTTAGCGGGCAGGGAATCTGGCTACACCTTC. Residues: CASSLAGRESGYTF. V and J are TRBV7-8 and TRBJ1-2, with D possibly matching TRBD1 (5 bases). The CDR3 runs to 14 residues. The V and J ends lost 0 bases and 7 bases respectively, with 12 bases between them. Germline lookup yields CDR1 SGHVS and CDR2 FQNEAQ.

This chain links TRBV4-1 with TRBJ2-7, with 10 bases that match TRBD1. Germline CDR1 is MGHRA and CDR2 is YSYEKL. The V segment lost 0 bases and the J segment 7 bases; nucleotides outside the gene matches: 6. CDR3 length: 15 residues. The DNA of the CDR3 is TGCGCCAGCAGCCAAGAGGGGACAGGGGCTCAGGAGCAGTACTTC. Its translation: CASSQEGTGAQEQYF.

J is TRBJ2-3 and V is TRBV7-2, with 7 bases fitting TRBD2. With 5 bases clipped from V and 4 bases from J, the junction kept 9 bases outside the gene matches. This CDR3 contains 15 residues. Germline V gives CDR1 SGHTA, CDR2 FQGNSA. The CDR3 DNA reads as TGTGCCAGCAGCGCCTCGGGGGGAGGGGCAGATACGCAGTATTTT. It is translated as CASSASGGGADTQYF.

The sample holds many counts of this clonotype. This chain connects TRBV7-2 to TRBJ1-6; D uncertain. Germline CDR1 and CDR2: SGHTA and FQGNSA. The V end lost 3 bases, the J end lost 9 bases, and 15 bases lay between the germline ends. CDR3 length: 15 residues. CDR3 nucleotides: TGTGCCAGCAGCTTCCGCGCCAGCCCAAGTTCACCCCTCCACTTT. This gives the protein CASSFRASPSSPLHF.

The chain joins TRBV6-5 to TRBJ1-2; no clear D gene. Germline-derived CDR1 and CDR2 are MNHEY and SVGAGI. The V end lost 2 bases, the J end lost 2 bases, and 12 bases lay between the germline ends. This CDR3 comprises 15 residues. The DNA of the CDR3 is TGTGCCAGCAGTTACACCTGGACCGGGAACTATGGCTACACCTTC. Residues: CASSYTWTGNYGYTF.

Written as DNA, the CDR3 is TGTGCCAGCAGTGATAGTGACAGGACGTACCAGCCCCAGCATTTT. This encodes CASSDSDRTYQPQHF. V usage is TRBV2 and J usage is TRBJ1-5; possibly TRBD1 for D (6 bases). The germline gives CDR1 SNHLY, CDR2 FYNNEI. V dropped 3 bases and J dropped 7 bases, with 16 bases sitting between them. This CDR3 is built from 15 residues.

There are a few counts of this clonotype. The J gene is TRBJ2-1, the V gene TRBV7-9; the D call may be TRBD1 or TRBD2 (5 bases each). The V end lost 5 bases, the J end lost 1 base, and 18 bases lay between the germline ends. There are 17 residues in the CDR3. Germline loops: CDR1 SEHNR, CDR2 FQNEAQ (reference sequence). The CDR3 coding sequence is TGTGCCAGCAGCCCCACCTGGGGGAGTGGTTCCTACAATGAGCAGTTCTTC. Encoded protein: CASSPTWGSGSYNEQFF.

The chain uses TRBV9 and TRBJ1-4; D remains ambiguous. The CDR3 is made up of 16 amino acids. Looked up from germline, CDR1 is SGDLS and CDR2 is YYNGEE. Trimming pared 4 bases from V and 8 bases from J, leaving 21 bases between. In DNA form, the CDR3 reads TGTGCCAGCAGCCCCTTGGCAGGACGAGGAGAAGAAAAACTGTTTTTT. It codes for CASSPLAGRGEEKLFF.

The gene calls are TRBV4-2 and TRBJ2-7; TRBD2 agrees at 7 bases. Germline V gene sequence: CDR1 LGHNA, CDR2 YNFKEQ. V was clipped by 1 base and J by 0 bases; unmatched bases: 3. The CDR3 has 15 residues. CDR3 nucleotide sequence: TGTGCCAGCAGCCAAGGGGGCGGGAGCTCCTACGAGCAGTACTTC. Amino acid sequence: CASSQGGGSSYEQYF.

This clonotype was found a few times. The chain uses TRBV7-6 and TRBJ1-2, with 10 nucleotides matching TRBD1. The CDR3 is 14 amino acids. Germline assignment: CDR1 SGHVS and CDR2 FNYEAQ. V shed 8 bases, J shed 14 bases, and the junction held 17 bases outside the gene matches. CDR3 sequence (DNA): TGTGCCAGCGAAACCTCCGGGACAGGGGCTATCTTAACCTTC. Its translation is CASETSGTGAILTF.

The genes are TRBV4-1 and TRBJ2-5; TRBD1 matches 10 bases. The CDR3 totals 15 residues. Trimming took 5 bases from V and 5 from J; bases not matched to a gene: 8. From germline, CDR1 is MGHRA and CDR2 YSYEKL. The CDR3 reads CASSFRDRGQETQYF. CDR3 in DNA: TGCGCCAGCAGCTTCCGGGACAGGGGTCAGGAGACCCAGTACTTC.

V and J are TRBV6-6 and TRBJ1-5; D might be TRBD1 (5 bases). Germline V gene data show CDR1 as MNHNY and CDR2 as SVGAGI (reference sequence). Trimming took off 6 bases at V and 3 bases at J, with 15 bases between the two ends. The CDR3 is 15 residues long. The CDR3, as DNA: TGTGCCAGCAGCCCCCCCTGGGGCAACAATCAGCCCCAGCATTTT. This translates into CASSPPWGNNQPQHF.

This clonotype was counted many times. The chain combines TRBV15 with TRBJ1-2, with 7 bases lining up with TRBD1. Trimming cost V 1 base and J 7 bases; bases outside gene matches: 6. Germline V gene sequence: CDR1 LNHNV, CDR2 YYDKDF (reference sequence). This CDR3 comprises 14 residues. CDR3 sequence: CATSRVGTDRGYTF. As DNA, the CDR3 is TGTGCCACCAGCAGAGTAGGGACAGATCGTGGCTACACCTTC.

This clonotype was seen a few times. The V gene is TRBV7-9, the J gene TRBJ2-7, with TRBD2 as a possible D gene (6 bases). V was clipped by 4 bases and J by 0 bases, with 10 bases between them. Germline V CDR1 and CDR2: SEHNR, FQNEAQ (reference sequence). This CDR3 spans 14 amino acids. The CDR3 bases are TGTGCCAGCAGCTGGGACTCCTACTCCTACGAGCAGTACTTC. Its translation is CASSWDSYSYEQYF.

The chain uses TRBV2 and TRBJ1-6, with a possible D match to TRBD1 (5 bases). Germline V CDR1 and CDR2: SNHLY, FYNNEI. The ends were cut back, 3 bases at V and 9 bases at J, with 15 bases in the middle. The CDR3 is made up of 15 amino acids. CDR3 sequence: CASSESRAGGSPLHF. The DNA for the CDR3 is TGTGCCAGCAGTGAGTCCCGGGCCGGGGGTTCACCCCTCCACTTT.

The chain couples TRBV10-3 to TRBJ2-7; D could derive from TRBD1 or TRBD2 (6 bases each). V lost 2 bases and J 4 bases, leaving 12 bases between the germline ends. Germline V gene sequence: CDR1 ENHRY, CDR2 SYGVKD. This CDR3 is built from 14 residues. The CDR3 DNA sequence: TGTGCCATCAGTGAGCGGGGGCTAGGATACGAGCAGTACTTC. It codes for CAISERGLGYEQYF.

This clonotype turned up a few times. The chain recombines TRBV7-2 with TRBJ2-7; TRBD2 agrees at 12 bases. The V segment lost 3 bases and the J segment 2 bases; nucleotides outside the gene matches: 5. The CDR3 loop spans 16 amino acids. Per the germline V gene, CDR1 is SGHTA and CDR2 is FQGNSA. DNA for the CDR3: TGTGCCAGCAGCTTTCGACTAGCGGGAGATACCTACGAGCAGTACTTC. This encodes CASSFRLAGDTYEQYF.

This sequence joins TRBV28 and TRBJ2-5; maybe TRBD1 (5 bases). The CDR3 has 15 residues. CDR1 and CDR2 from the germline V gene are MDHEN and SYDVKM. Between the trimmed V and J ends, which lost 3 bases and 2 bases, there was a span of 13 bases. Here the CDR3 reads CASSFAGARQETQYF. The CDR3 coding sequence is TGTGCCAGCAGTTTTGCTGGGGCGCGGCAAGAGACCCAGTACTTC.

The chain is built from TRBV6-1 and TRBJ1-2; 7 bases are shared with TRBD1. This CDR3 has 14 amino acids. Germline-derived CDR1 and CDR2 are MNHNS and SASEGT. V was pared by 5 bases and J by 7 bases, with 10 bases of the junction left unmatched. The CDR3: CASSPRTGKIGYTF. As DNA, the CDR3 is TGTGCCAGCAGTCCCCGGACAGGAAAAATTGGCTACACCTTC.

This clonotype was observed at least ten times. The rearrangement links TRBV7-2 to TRBJ1-6, with TRBD1 matching over 9 bases. The J segment lost 2 bases and the V segment lost 6 bases, leaving 2 bases of the junction unmatched. The CDR3 covers 15 residues. Germline CDR1 is SGHTA and CDR2 is FQGNSA. Here the CDR3 reads CASRTGGAYNSPLHF. The CDR3 bases are TGTGCCAGCAGAACAGGGGGCGCCTATAATTCACCCCTCCACTTT.

In DNA, the CDR3 is TGTGCCAGCAGCTCGGGATGGCGGGGGAGGTACAATGAGCAGTTCTTC. Translating gives CASSSGWRGRYNEQFF. The chain uses TRBV11-2 and TRBJ2-1; 7 bases are shared with TRBD2. The germline CDR1 and CDR2 sequences are SGHAT and FQNNGV. The CDR3 spans 16 residues. Trimming cost V 4 bases and J 4 bases; bases outside gene matches: 10.

This clonotype came up once. V and J are TRBV19 and TRBJ1-2; D unclear. The germline CDR1 and CDR2 sequences are LNHDA and SQIVND (reference sequence). The CDR3 loop spans 13 amino acids. V lost 9 bases, J lost 4 bases, and 15 bases lay in between. The DNA for the CDR3 is TGTGCCAGCCGGTTCCCTGGTTCCTATGGCTACACCTTC. Translated, it gives CASRFPGSYGYTF.

This clonotype showed up many times. The V call is TRBV7-6, the J call TRBJ2-1; the D is unclear. Germline V gene sequence: CDR1 SGHVS, CDR2 FNYEAQ. The V and J ends lost 1 base and 6 bases respectively, with 13 bases between them. The CDR3 runs 15 residues. The CDR3 DNA reads as TGTGCCAGCAGCTTAGGTCCATTCGGTGGCAATGAGCAGTTCTTC. It encodes CASSLGPFGGNEQFF. Complete variable domain (other parts from reference TRBV7-6 and TRBJ2-1): GAGVSQSPRYKVTKRGQDVALRCDPISGHVSLYWYRQALGQGPEFLTYFNYEAQQDKSGLPNDRFSAERPEGSISTLTIQRTEQRDSAMYRCASSLGPFGGNEQFFGPGTRLTVL.

The genes are TRBV4-3 and TRBJ2-1; 8 bases match TRBD2. This CDR3 has 17 residues. With 3 bases clipped from V and 1 base from J, the junction kept 8 bases outside the gene matches. Looked up from germline, CDR1 is LGHNA and CDR2 is YSLEER. CDR3 in amino acids: CASSQDLTSVSYNEQFF. The CDR3 DNA is TGCGCCAGCAGCCAGGACCTGACTAGCGTATCCTACAATGAGCAGTTCTTC.

This clonotype showed up just a few times. The chain couples TRBV4-1 to TRBJ2-7, with 8 positions matching TRBD1. Trimming at V came to 3 bases and at J to 4 bases, leaving 11 bases not matched to a gene. CDR1 MGHRA and CDR2 YSYEKL come from the germline V gene. The CDR3 loop spans 16 amino acids. CDR3 loop: CASSQVSGTGSYEQYF. The DNA of the CDR3 is TGCGCCAGCAGCCAGGTATCGGGGACAGGCAGTTACGAGCAGTACTTC.

This clonotype was seen a single time. This chain joins TRBV29-1 and TRBJ2-3, with D uncertain. Looked up from germline, CDR1 is SQVTM and CDR2 is ANQGSEA. There are 12 residues in the CDR3. Trimming took off 6 bases at V and 1 base at J, with 8 bases between the two ends. CDR3 region: CSVLTGTDTQYF. DNA for the CDR3: TGCAGCGTCCTTACTGGCACAGATACGCAGTATTTT.

The rearrangement uses TRBV2 and TRBJ1-2; tentatively, D is TRBD1 (5 bases). The CDR3 is 14 residues long. Germline V gene lookup returns CDR1 SNHLY and CDR2 FYNNEI. V lost 5 bases to trimming and J lost 4 bases, with 14 bases between them. CDR3 DNA sequence: TGTGCCAGCAGTCGATTTGACAGCTCCTATGGCTACACCTTC. Encoded protein: CASSRFDSSYGYTF.